This T cell receptor (beta chain) is drawn from a study of T cells in Graves' hyperthyroidism and ophthalmopathy. The study's findings and limits: In validation, the model predicted ophthalmopathy. These predictions came a median about 6.5 months before onset. Stable hyperthyroidism was separated from ophthalmopathy by a model based on 13 V-J features.

This clonotype was detected ten times or more. Its target is unknown. Per the germline V gene, CDR1 is MDHEN and CDR2 is SYDVKM. This CDR3 region has 14 residues. Trimming pared 5 bases from V and 5 bases from J, leaving 15 bases between. The authors took PBMCs from 10 ml fresh peripheral blood. The CDR3 regions of TCR beta were amplified from RNA transcripts. TCR CDR3 regions were first amplified by RT-PCR with HTBI primers. TCRdb fed the multiplex PCR reads into MiXCR, producing one record per CDR3 protein. Of nearly 600,000 distinct CDR3 sequences in the sample, 14% were seen once. Input material: blood. The TCR was taken from a young woman with Graves' ophthalmopathy. This chain links TRBV28 with TRBJ2-5; D is perhaps TRBD1 or TRBD2 (5 bases each). CDR3 coding DNA: TGTGCCAGCAGTCTACGGGACGGGCGGGAGACCCAGTACTTC. Encoded protein: CASSLRDGRETQYF.